This T cell receptor (beta chain) was found in a study of OX40 agonist ivuxolimab in advanced cancers. CDR3 length: 15 amino acids. The germline V gene encodes CDR1 LNHDA and CDR2 SQIVND (reference sequence). Losses at the gene ends were 5 bases for V and 6 bases for J; bases not matched to a gene: 11. The timepoints at which blood was sampled were baseline, cycle 4 day 1, and cycle 7 day 1. In the case of this clone: Its antigen remains unidentified.

Study conclusions and caveats: In a subset of nonresponders, normalized T-cell clonal expansion was also low.

TCRdb keeps only in-frame clones here, not all; method: immunoSEQ multiplex PCR. Altogether around 85,000 clones are present, around 90% being singletons, with the ten largest covering around 1.5%. The receptor was isolated from an adult with an advanced solid tumor such as melanoma, head and neck, liver or kidney cancer. The sequencing here drew on CD4+ or CD8+ T cells sorted from blood, taken in a trial of the OX40 agonist ivuxolimab. The chain has TRBV19 and TRBJ2-7, with TRBD1 matching over 9 bases. The CDR3 region has the DNA TGTGCCAGTAGTGGGACGGGACAGGGCTTAGGCGAGCAGTACTTC. This gives the protein CASSGTGQGLGEQYF.